This T cell receptor beta chain originates from a study of T cell changes during pregnancy in multiple sclerosis (dated by TCRdb to 2018 to 2020). With respect to the entire study: The study looked at changes in the T cell repertoire across pregnancy in women with multiple sclerosis.

In regard to this clone: It lacks a known antigen. Qualities for individual bases were not recorded, and no much larger clone is one base off.

The library was built by means of the immunoSEQ multiplex PCR assay. Sourced from immuneACCESS, this table was stored by TCRdb with only in-frame sequences that have V and J called. A share of the clones is absent; for the studies checked, an unresolved V gene accounts for under half, and the remainder has no known explanation. Across this sample there are about 32,000 clones, with around nine tenths seen only once. The ten largest clones take up 5% to 6% of the sample. The cysteine opens and the phenylalanine closes a CDR3 of 18 amino acids. Only CDR3 DNA is held: 54 bases, read in frame from base 1. The CDR1 and CDR2 encoded by the germline V gene are SGHTA and FQGTGA. V and J are trimmed by 5 bases and 3 bases, and the gene matches miss 7 bases of the junction.

This specimen consisted of CD8+ T cells from peripheral blood mononuclear cells, obtained in the first trimester of pregnancy. This TCR derives from a female donor with multiple sclerosis, enrolled in a pregnancy study. The chain couples TRBV7-3 to TRBJ2-2; 15 nucleotides in the junction match TRBD2. The CDR3 region has the sequence CASSPGLAGGPDTGELFF. DNA sequence: TGTGCCAGCAGCCCCGGACTAGCGGGAGGGCCGGACACCGGGGAGCTGTTTTTT. The CDR3, completed at both ends by the reference TRBV7-3 and TRBJ2-2 genes, gives the full variable domain GAGVSQTPSNKVTEKGKYVELRCDPISGHTALYWYRQSLGQGPEFLIYFQGTGAADDSGLPNDRFFAVRPEGSVSTLKIQRTERGDSAVYLCASSPGLAGGPDTGELFFGEGSRLTVL.